The subject of this entry is one TCR beta chain. Its specificity is not known. Each TCR beta cDNA library carried unique molecular identifiers. Starting from about 0.98 to 11 million T cells, the study yielded 460,000 or so cDNA molecules. TCRdb reprocessed the PCR reads via MiXCR and lists one record per CDR3 protein. The sample carries more than 450,000 distinct CDR3 sequences, 44% recorded once. The entry originates in a study of post-analysis software for immune sequencing data. Study details: Relapsing-remitting, secondary progressive and progressive-relapsing multiple sclerosis courses were included. Study conclusions and caveats: In patients, TRBV5-6, TRBV5-1 and TRBV20-1 belonged to five TRBV segments found more frequently than in controls. Controls had significantly higher normalized Chao1 diversity than multiple sclerosis patients. Samples sharing a preparation batch grouped tightly together when assessed by F measure.

The junction had 9 bases not matched to a gene; V was cut back by 5 bases and J by 6 bases. This CDR3 comprises 15 residues. This chain uses TRBV12-3 or TRBV12-4 with TRBJ2-3; 9 bases map to TRBD2. This receptor was obtained from a girl under 18 with multiple sclerosis. The sample taken for sequencing was blood. CDR3 sequence (DNA): TGTGCCAGCAGTCCCGAGGGACTAGCTGGGGATACGCAGTATTTT. Its translation: CASSPEGLAGDTQYF.